This T cell receptor (beta chain) was recorded in a study of blood T cell repertoires in COVID-19. Background on the study: From the United States, Italy and Spain came samples of acute and convalescent COVID-19. The cDNA or gDNA used as material had been derived from T cells, B-cell-depleted T cells, or PBMCs.

The germline V gene has CDR1 SGHTA and CDR2 FQGNSA. The CDR3 is 14 residues long. Trimming took off 3 bases at V and 4 bases at J, with 12 bases between the two ends. Authors' data handling: For nucleated cells, counts were estimated from reference gene primer amplification. Produced via immunoSEQ multiplex PCR; TCRdb's table is partial and in-frame only. For V, J and clone size, that table is used; D and trimming come from the DNA. The sample contains 120,000 to 150,000 clones, 75% to 85% of which appear only once. V is TRBV7-2 and J is TRBJ1-2; possibly TRBD1 for D (6 bases). Input material: peripheral blood. This TCR derives from a woman between 45 and 65 years old with acute or convalescent COVID-19. The CDR3 DNA is TGTGCCAGCAGCTTTGGGGGGGCGGGCTATGGCTACACCTTC. It codes for CASSFGGAGYGYTF.